The source of this TCR beta chain is a study of blood T cell repertoires in COVID-19. Study background: Sources were T cells, B-cell-depleted T cells, or PBMCs; the material itself was cDNA or gDNA.

TCRdb's copy holds only in-frame clones and misses some; the assay was immunoSEQ multiplex PCR. Here the sample spans 110,000 to 150,000 clones, roughly 79% being singletons. The CDR3 has 16 residues. The V end lost 5 bases, the J end lost 1 base, and 18 bases lay between the germline ends. Germline assignment: CDR1 MNHEY and CDR2 SVGEGT. The origin of this receptor is a woman in her sixties or seventies with acute or convalescent COVID-19. The sample was peripheral blood. The V and J genes are TRBV6-2 or TRBV6-3 and TRBJ2-7, with D possibly matching TRBD2 (6 bases). Here the CDR3 DNA reads TGTGCCAGCAGTCTACCGAGGAGGGACCTATCCTACGAGCAGTACTTC. It encodes CASSLPRRDLSYEQYF.